Listed below are T cell receptor beta chains from one sample, sequenced in a study of blood T cells in healthy people across ages. MiXCR, applied by TCRdb to the 5' RACE reads, yields one record per CDR3 protein. The data contain more than 600,000 distinct CDR3 sequences, around 25% of them singletons. The sample was also reused in another study, on T cells of mothers and their children.

Sequencing was carried out using blood. The source of these receptors is a boy younger than 18 in good health. Both conserved end residues are part of each CDR3. The D gene is left open where the match is weak. A clone size is listed for some rows: how often the clone was seen (once, few, many), or a class if it is expanded.

len	abundance	d_gene	v_gene	j_gene	CDR3aa	CDR3nt
12	few	NA	TRBV28	TRBJ2-5	CASSRDKETQYF	TGTGCCAGCAGTCGAGATAAGGAGACCCAGTACTTC
13	few	NA	TRBV29-1	TRBJ2-6	CSAVDSPANVLTF	TGCAGCGCCGTCGACAGCCCCGCCAACGTCCTGACCTTC
11	NA	NA	TRBV10-3	TRBJ2-2	CAISESRELFF	TGTGCCATCAGTGAGTCGCGAGAGCTGTTTTTT
16	few	TRBD2	TRBV9	TRBJ2-7	CASSRTSGGYSYEQYF	TGTGCCAGCAGCCGAACTAGCGGGGGCTACTCCTACGAGCAGTACTTC
18	NA	NA	TRBV3-1	TRBJ2-5	CASSQDLTGRRTQETQYF	TGTGCCAGCAGCCAAGATCTGACGGGGCGTAGGACCCAAGAGACCCAGTACTTC
16	NA	TRBD2	TRBV7-2	TRBJ2-1	CASSWRLAGIHNEQFF	TGTGCCAGCAGCTGGAGACTAGCGGGGATACACAATGAGCAGTTCTTC
17	few	TRBD2	TRBV6-5	TRBJ2-3	CASSSEYRAGTSDTQYF	TGTGCCAGCAGTTCGGAATATCGAGCGGGGACCTCGGATACGCAGTATTTT
15	NA	NA	TRBV3-1	TRBJ2-3	CASTGRDLLPDTQYF	TGTGCCAGCACGGGGCGGGACTTACTCCCAGATACGCAGTATTTT
14	NA	NA	TRBV9	TRBJ2-7	CASSVGGQPYEQYF	TGTGCCAGCAGCGTCGGGGGGCAGCCCTACGAGCAGTACTTC
14	NA	NA	TRBV21-1	TRBJ2-5	CASSKRGGKETQYF	TGTGCCAGCAGCAAGAGGGGGGGAAAGGAGACCCAGTACTTC
15	NA	TRBD1	TRBV29-1	TRBJ2-7	CSVEGSGQGLHEQYF	TGCAGCGTTGAGGGCAGCGGACAGGGGTTGCACGAGCAGTACTTC
14	NA	NA	TRBV7-3	TRBJ2-1	CASSLEPTYNEQFF	TGTGCCAGCAGCTTAGAACCTACCTACAATGAGCAGTTCTTC
17	few	NA	TRBV5-1	TRBJ2-7	CASSSLKTLLEAHEQYF	TGCGCCAGCAGCTCCCTAAAAACCTTACTAGAGGCCCACGAGCAGTACTTC
14	NA	NA	TRBV7-7	TRBJ2-5	CASSPKTDRETQYF	TGTGCTAGCAGCCCCAAGACCGACCGGGAGACCCAGTACTTC
13	few	NA	TRBV29-1	TRBJ2-7	CSVGTVSSYEQYF	TGCAGCGTTGGGACAGTAAGTTCCTACGAGCAGTACTTC
15	few	TRBD1	TRBV4-1	TRBJ1-2	CASSRLGQEGVSYTF	TGCGCCAGCAGCCGTCTGGGACAGGAGGGGGTTAGCTACACCTTC
14	NA	TRBD1	TRBV7-2	TRBJ2-3	CASSSGQGTHTQYF	TGTGCCAGCAGCTCCGGACAGGGTACACATACGCAGTATTTT
14	few	NA	TRBV20-1	TRBJ2-7	CSARGGLVGGEQYF	TGCAGTGCTAGAGGGGGATTGGTGGGAGGCGAGCAGTACTTC
15	NA	NA	TRBV12-3/TRBV12-4	TRBJ2-5	CASGDSRPQGETQYF	TGTGCCAGCGGAGACTCGCGGCCCCAGGGAGAGACCCAGTACTTC
13	few	NA	TRBV29-1	TRBJ2-1	CSVVQDGDNEQFF	TGCAGCGTTGTCCAGGACGGGGACAATGAGCAGTTCTTC
14	many	NA	TRBV7-3	TRBJ2-2	CASSFGQNTGELFF	TGTGCCAGCAGCTTCGGACAGAACACCGGGGAGCTGTTTTTT
12	few	NA	TRBV29-1	TRBJ2-3	CSVAPGTDTQYF	TGCAGCGTTGCCCCAGGGACAGATACGCAGTATTTT
12	NA	NA	TRBV7-2	TRBJ2-1	CASSLLGTGQFF	TGTGCCAGCAGCCTTTTAGGCACCGGGCAGTTCTTC
15	NA	TRBD2	TRBV7-2	TRBJ2-3	CASSSFTGGLDTQYF	TGTGCCAGCAGCTCTTTTACGGGGGGTTTAGATACGCAGTATTTT
15	NA	NA	TRBV9	TRBJ2-7	CASSEGKSPWYEQYF	TGTGCCAGCAGCGAGGGGAAGTCCCCTTGGTACGAGCAGTACTTC
15	NA	NA	TRBV7-8	TRBJ2-7	CASSLALELWGEQYF	TGTGCCAGCAGCTTAGCTCTCGAGTTGTGGGGGGAGCAGTACTTC
13	once	NA	TRBV7-9	TRBJ1-4	CASSLQSYEKLFF	TGTGCCAGCAGCCTCCAGTCCTATGAAAAACTGTTTTTT
14	NA	TRBD1	TRBV11-1	TRBJ2-7	CASSFFQGDYEQYF	TGTGCCAGCAGCTTTTTCCAGGGGGACTACGAGCAGTACTTC
15	few	NA	TRBV20-1	TRBJ2-7	CSARPWDSTSYEQYF	TGCAGTGCTAGGCCCTGGGACTCTACCTCCTACGAGCAGTACTTC
12	NA	TRBD1	TRBV29-1	TRBJ1-2	CSVGDSIYGYTF	TGCAGCGTGGGGGACAGTATCTATGGCTACACCTTC
18	NA	TRBD2	TRBV7-9	TRBJ2-3	CASSPLLAGGTSTDTQYF	TGTGCCAGCAGCCCCCTACTAGCGGGGGGAACTAGCACAGATACGCAGTATTTT
11	NA	NA	TRBV20-1	TRBJ2-5	CSALARETQYF	TGCAGTGCTCTCGCGCGGGAGACCCAGTACTTC
16	NA	NA	TRBV6-6	TRBJ1-1	CASSYSIGPGVPEAFF	TGTGCCAGCAGTTACTCGATTGGACCGGGGGTCCCTGAAGCTTTCTTT
14	NA	NA	TRBV19	TRBJ1-2	CASRMSGGIYGYTF	TGTGCCAGTAGAATGAGCGGGGGTATCTATGGCTACACCTTC
15	NA	TRBD2	TRBV5-6	TRBJ2-1	CASSFSGSRDNEQFF	TGTGCCAGCAGCTTTAGCGGGAGTAGGGACAATGAGCAGTTCTTC
14	few	NA	TRBV27	TRBJ1-5	CASSLNRANQPQHF	TGTGCCAGCAGTTTGAACAGGGCCAATCAGCCCCAGCATTTT
14	NA	NA	TRBV7-3	TRBJ2-5	CASSARQDPEAQYF	TGTGCCAGCAGCGCGAGACAGGACCCAGAGGCCCAGTACTTC
14	NA	NA	TRBV5-1	TRBJ1-4	CASRPASGEEKLFF	TGCGCCAGCAGGCCTGCGTCCGGGGAAGAAAAACTGTTTTTT
16	few	TRBD1	TRBV7-9	TRBJ2-7	CASSLNDREVTYEQYF	TGTGCCAGCAGCTTAAACGACAGGGAAGTTACCTACGAGCAGTACTTC
15	NA	TRBD1	TRBV20-1	TRBJ2-1	CSAEGDRRTYNEQFF	TGCAGTGCCGAAGGGGACAGGCGAACCTACAATGAGCAGTTCTTC
20	many	TRBD2	TRBV10-3	TRBJ2-2	CAIRDVTGTSGRMDTGELFF	TGTGCCATCAGGGATGTCACCGGGACTAGCGGGAGGATGGACACCGGGGAGCTGTTTTTT
13	NA	NA	TRBV5-1	TRBJ1-1	CASVGGFDTEAFF	TGCGCCAGCGTCGGGGGATTTGACACTGAAGCTTTCTTT
15	NA	TRBD1	TRBV29-1	TRBJ2-1	CSVEDDRVVRNEQFF	TGCAGCGTTGAAGATGACAGGGTGGTTAGGAATGAGCAGTTCTTC
14	many	NA	TRBV7-9	TRBJ2-1	CASSSSTDYNEQFF	TGTGCCAGCAGCTCCTCGACAGATTACAATGAGCAGTTCTTC
16	NA	NA	TRBV28	TRBJ2-4	CASISETIGAKNIQYF	TGTGCCAGCATCTCAGAAACGATAGGAGCCAAAAACATTCAGTACTTC
14	many	TRBD2	TRBV6-5	TRBJ2-7	CASSYSGTTYEQYF	TGTGCCAGCAGTTACAGCGGGACCACCTACGAGCAGTACTTC
12	NA	NA	TRBV15	TRBJ2-7	CAASNNRDEQYF	TGTGCCGCCAGCAACAACAGGGACGAGCAGTACTTC
14	NA	NA	TRBV24-1	TRBJ1-2	CATSRTAPNYGYTF	TGTGCCACCAGTAGGACAGCCCCTAACTATGGCTACACCTTC
13	few	NA	TRBV4-2	TRBJ2-7	CASSQPRTDEQYF	TGTGCCAGCAGCCAACCAAGGACGGACGAGCAGTACTTC
10	many	NA	TRBV7-9	TRBJ2-1	CASRNNEQFF	TGTGCCAGCAGAAACAATGAGCAGTTCTTC